This TCR beta chain originates from a study of shared clonotypes between healthy human individuals. The overall study: Donors had three CD4 naive, three CD4 memory, two CD8 naive and one CD8 memory plate apiece. General study points: Sorted-subset samples were not fully sequenced, rarefaction indicated.

Note on this clone: No antigen is known for it.

Trimming shortened V by 0 bases and J by 6 bases, and 13 bases separated the two germline ends. This CDR3 spans 15 amino acids. Looked up from germline, CDR1 is SGHTA and CDR2 is FQGNSA. Generated by immunoSEQ multiplex PCR, the TCRdb table keeps only in-frame clones and is missing some. The sample gives 2,500,000 or so clones, approximately 93% of which show up once; 0.36% is in the top ten. The receptor comes from a man between 18 and 29 years old in good health. Some clones in this sample may be carry-over from other donors' samples. The V gene is TRBV7-2, the J gene TRBJ2-3; TRBD2 might be the D (5 bases). Material for sequencing was naive CD4+ T cells from PBMCs. The subset is: CD45RA+ positively selected. CDR3 region: CASSLAASSGDTQYF. For the CDR3, the DNA is TGTGCCAGCAGCTTAGCGGCTAGCTCGGGGGATACGCAGTATTTT.